A single sample is the source of the 9 T cell receptor beta chains below, sequenced in a study of blood T cell repertoires in COVID-19. TCRdb keeps only in-frame clones here, not all; method: immunoSEQ multiplex PCR. The data contain approximately 47,000 clones, around 85% of them singletons. The specimen sequenced was peripheral blood. The receptors originated from a woman aged 55-75 years with acute or convalescent COVID-19.

This sequence joins TRBV29-1 and TRBJ2-3; 8 nucleotides agree with TRBD2. CDR1 and CDR2 from the germline V gene are SQVTM and ANQGSEA. V was pared by 6 bases and J by 4 bases, with 15 bases of the junction left unmatched. The CDR3 loop spans 16 amino acids. The CDR3 loop is CSVWGGSGKGADTQYF. CDR3 nucleotides: TGCAGCGTGTGGGGGGGTAGCGGGAAAGGAGCAGATACGCAGTATTTT.

The chain has TRBV12-5 and TRBJ1-6; 11 bases line up with TRBD1. The J segment lost 4 bases and the V segment lost 0 bases, leaving 2 bases of the junction unmatched. The CDR3 totals 17 residues. In germline, CDR1 is LGHNT, CDR2 FRNRAP. CDR3 coding DNA: TGTGCTAGTGGTTTGGTAGGACAGGGGGCGTATAATTCACCCCTCCACTTT. It codes for CASGLVGQGAYNSPLHF.

The CDR3 protein is CASSFWESTGELFF. CDR3 DNA: TGTGCCAGCAGCTTTTGGGAGTCCACCGGGGAGCTGTTTTTT. V gene TRBV7-8 combines with J gene TRBJ2-2, with D perhaps matching TRBD2 (5 bases). CDR1 and CDR2 from the germline V gene are SGHVS and FQNEAQ. Between the trimmed V and J ends, which lost 3 bases and 4 bases, there was a span of 9 bases. CDR3 size: 14 residues.

J is TRBJ1-3 and V is TRBV7-6; D may be TRBD1 (6 bases). From germline, CDR1 is SGHVS and CDR2 FNYEAQ. V lost 0 bases and J lost 0, with 12 bases in between. The CDR3 sequence is 17 residues long. The CDR3, as DNA: TGTGCCAGCAGCTTAGCACAGGGCCAATTCTCTGGAAACACCATATATTTT. This gives the protein CASSLAQGQFSGNTIYF.

Concerning this clone: Germline is not matched at one junction end, which may reflect a read error. The chain recombines TRBV7-7 with TRBJ2-7; 8 positions agree with TRBD1. CDR1 is SSHAT and CDR2 is FNYEAQ in the germline V gene (reference sequence). The CDR3 consists of 14 residues. The CDR3 nucleotides read TGTGCTAGCAGCTCCTCGACAGGGGCTTCCGAGCAGTACTTC. It translates to CASSSSTGASEQYF.

The CDR3 sequence is CASSLGESSGNTIYF. In nucleotides, the CDR3 is TGTGCCAGCAGCCTAGGCGAGAGCTCTGGAAACACCATATATTTT. V gene TRBV9 combines with J gene TRBJ1-3; no definite D call. Germline V gene data show CDR1 as SGDLS and CDR2 as YYNGEE. Trimming cost V 4 bases and J 0 bases, with 11 bases left between them. The CDR3 consists of 15 residues. Full variable domain (missing parts from reference TRBV9 and TRBJ1-3): DSGVTQTPKHLITATGQRVTLRCSPRSGDLSVYWYQQSLDQGLQFLIQYYNGEERAKGNILERFSAQQFPDLHSELNLSSLELGDSALYFCASSLGESSGNTIYFGEGSWLTVV.

J is TRBJ1-4 and V is TRBV2, with TRBD1 matching over 10 bases. Germline V lookup: CDR1 SNHLY, CDR2 FYNNEI. This CDR3 region has 15 residues. Unmatched junction bases numbered 10, after V lost 7 bases and J lost 8 bases. As DNA, the CDR3 is TGTGCCAGCAACGGACCCGGGACAGGGGCCGAAAAACTGTTTTTT. It is translated as CASNGPGTGAEKLFF.

This clone has a handful of counts. V is TRBV9 and J is TRBJ2-2, with D possibly being TRBD1 (6 bases). V was trimmed by 0 bases and J by 1 base, leaving 10 bases between them. This CDR3 contains 16 residues. Germline V CDR1 and CDR2: SGDLS, YYNGEE. The CDR3 is CASSVDWGRNTGELFF. The CDR3 nucleotides are TGTGCCAGCAGCGTAGATTGGGGGCGGAACACCGGGGAGCTGTTTTTT.

The chain is built from TRBV4-1 and TRBJ1-2; D ambiguous. CDR3 length equals 15 residues. V was pared by 0 bases and J by 6 bases, with 14 bases between. The germline V gene has CDR1 MGHRA and CDR2 YSYEKL. Written as DNA, the CDR3 is TGCGCCAGCAGCCAAGATCGAGGTCAGACCAATGGCTACACCTTC. Its translation is CASSQDRGQTNGYTF.